This T cell receptor beta chain derives from a study of shared T cell receptors in the human thymus (dated by TCRdb to the early 2020s). About the study as a whole: The study examined how self-reactive, shared T-cell receptor alpha chains are generated in the human thymus.

The method behind the library was the immunoSEQ multiplex PCR assay. Sourced from immuneACCESS, this table was stored by TCRdb with only in-frame sequences that have V and J called. A share of the clones is absent; for the studies checked, an unresolved V gene accounts for under half, and the remainder has no known explanation. This sample is represented by roughly 500,000 clones; around 82% of them were singletons. The ten largest clones capture 0.013% of the sample. A remark on this clone: This receptor's antigen is unknown. Per-base qualities were not stored, and no clone one base away is much larger.

From a lookup of the germline V gene, CDR1 and CDR2 are SGDLS and YYNGEE. V has 4 bases trimmed and J has 13 bases trimmed; junction bases matching no gene number 6. The cysteine opens and the phenylalanine closes a CDR3 of 14 amino acids. Only CDR3 DNA is held: 42 bases, read in frame from base 1. These data also formed part of another study, on human thymus T cells. Drawing on the second study: Immunologically healthy infants undergoing open corrective cardiac surgery for congenital heart defects in Finland were used as donors. The thymus tissue came from surgical resects taken out during corrective cardiac surgery. Biased V and J gene segment usage appeared to be present in both thymic and peripheral blood repertoires. According to the related research, thymic TCR repertoires were highly overlapping among unrelated individuals. The study used eight infant thymus samples plus four related peripheral blood samples to characterize TCR alpha and beta repertoires. The infant donors were about 7 to 250 days old, and the cohort included five or six males and two females. After being mechanically released from the tissue, thymocytes were kept at -70 degrees C in pellets of about 9-34 million cells. A QIAsymphony instrument was used to extract genomic DNA from frozen cell pellets. Using the immunoSEQ multiplex PCR assay, the TCRB and TCRAD loci were amplified from a standardized quantity of quality-controlled genomic DNA. The amplicons covered the V(D)J region and were long enough to include the CDR3 and to identify the V and J genes. The amplicons were sequenced on an Illumina platform via the commercial immunoSEQ service. Primer bias and sequencing errors were corrected using previously described methods, and TCRAD and TCRB definitions followed the IMGT database. immunoSEQ Analyzer 3.0 and VDJTools were used for repertoire analysis, which covered basic statistics, V/J segment usage, diversity estimates, rarefaction and pairwise overlap. Diversity was estimated using the Chao1, ChaoE, Efron-Thisted, Shannon and inverse Simpson indices, and was also estimated on datasets down-sampled to the size of the smallest sample. Repertoire overlap was determined by strict matching of CDR3 nucleotide sequence, V gene and J gene, and Jaccard-based multidimensional scaling clustering was applied. On average, thymus samples yielded around 800,000 unique TCRB clonotypes, whereas blood samples yielded 75,000 to 95,000.

The receptor's source is a boy in the first two years of life with a congenital heart defect. Donor details come from another sample of the same person, matched by shared clones. Sequenced material: thymocytes. The rearrangement joined TRBV9 to TRBJ2-1; 15 nucleotides in the junction match TRBD2. CDR3 reads: CASSLGLAGGQQFF. The sequenced DNA: TGTGCCAGCAGCCTAGGACTAGCGGGAGGGCAACAGTTCTTC.